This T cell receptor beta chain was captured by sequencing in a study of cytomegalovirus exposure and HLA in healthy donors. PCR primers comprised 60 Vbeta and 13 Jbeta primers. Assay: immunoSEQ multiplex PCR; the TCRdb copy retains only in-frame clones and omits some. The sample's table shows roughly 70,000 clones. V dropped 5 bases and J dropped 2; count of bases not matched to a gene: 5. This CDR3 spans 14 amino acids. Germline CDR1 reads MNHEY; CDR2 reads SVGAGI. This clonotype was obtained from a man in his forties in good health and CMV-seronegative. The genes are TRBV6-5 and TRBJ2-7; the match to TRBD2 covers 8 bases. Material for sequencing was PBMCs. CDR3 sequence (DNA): TGTGCCAGCAGTGAAGGGACTAGGACCTACGAGCAGTACTTC. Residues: CASSEGTRTYEQYF.